The 21 T cell receptor beta chains in this list originate from one sample, sequenced in a study of blood T cells in healthy people across ages. A J-beta primer mix and a sample-barcoded 5' primer were used in a second PCR of roughly 6 to 11 cycles. One entry per CDR3 protein, called by TCRdb with MiXCR from the 5' RACE reads. The sample lists more than 650,000 distinct CDR3 sequences; over 20% were seen once. The sample taken for sequencing was blood. These TCRs come from a man between 65 and 79 years old in good health.

This clonotype occurred a few times. The genes are TRBV29-1 and TRBJ2-1; maybe TRBD1 (5 bases). The CDR3 runs to 12 residues. The germline CDR1 and CDR2 sequences are SQVTM and ANQGSEA. CDR3 nucleotides: TGCACGACCCGGCAGGGAAATAATGAGCAGTTCTTC. This gives the protein CTTRQGNNEQFF.

This clonotype has a handful of counts. The chain carries TRBV29-1 and TRBJ2-5; TRBD2 matches 7 bases. CDR3 size: 13 residues. V dropped 6 bases and J dropped 3; count of bases not matched to a gene: 7. Germline V CDR1 and CDR2: SQVTM, ANQGSEA. This CDR3 is CSVDPGGEETQYF. Here the CDR3 DNA reads TGCAGCGTAGATCCGGGGGGAGAAGAGACCCAGTACTTC.

The CDR3 sequence is CASRDRMVYEQYF. The CDR3 DNA reads as TGTGCCAGCAGGGACAGAATGGTCTACGAGCAGTACTTC. The rearrangement joins TRBV14 to TRBJ2-7, with D tentatively TRBD1 (6 bases). Between the trimmed V and J ends, which lost 6 bases and 3 bases, there was a span of 12 bases. Germline V gene lookup returns CDR1 SGHDN and CDR2 FVKESK. CDR3 size: 13 residues.

This clonotype was found many times. The chain recombines TRBV6-6 with TRBJ2-2, with 10 bases matching TRBD2. CDR1 and CDR2 from the germline V gene are MNHNY and SVGAGI (reference sequence). The CDR3 runs 16 residues. With V trimmed by 6 bases and J by 4 bases, 8 bases remained unmatched. The CDR3 loop is CASSSSGGAVTGELFF. For the CDR3, the DNA is TGTGCCAGCAGCTCAAGCGGGGGGGCCGTCACCGGGGAGCTGTTTTTT.

The chain recombines TRBV10-3 with TRBJ1-2; D is perhaps TRBD1 (6 bases). This CDR3 contains 12 residues. Germline V gene data show CDR1 as ENHRY and CDR2 as SYGVKD. V lost 8 bases, J lost 2 bases, and 9 bases lay in between. DNA of the CDR3: TGTGCCATCTCAACAGGGAACTATGGCTACACCTTC. It translates to CAISTGNYGYTF.

Only a few counts were recorded for this clonotype. Mismatch with germline at one junction end may stem from a read error. J is TRBJ2-6 and V is TRBV18; tentative D call: TRBD1 (5 bases). This CDR3 contains 13 residues. Germline CDR1 reads KGHSH; CDR2 reads LQKENI. The chain's CDR3 is CASSLSGANVLIF. The CDR3 DNA sequence: TGTGCCAGCTCACTCTCTGGGGCCAACGTCCTGATTTTC.

The V and J genes are TRBV3-1 and TRBJ1-5, with TRBD1 matching 11 bases. The J segment lost 2 bases and the V segment lost 4 bases, leaving 4 bases of the junction unmatched. The CDR3 has 16 residues. Per germline, CDR1 LGHDT and CDR2 YNNKEL (reference sequence). CDR3 sequence: CASSPRDRGGNQPQHF. The CDR3 nucleotides are TGTGCCAGCAGCCCCCGGGACAGGGGGGGCAATCAGCCCCAGCATTTT.

This clonotype was found a few times. V is TRBV6-1 and J is TRBJ2-5; no clear D. The DNA end is more similar to TRBJ2-1, so the J call may be wrong. The germline CDR1 and CDR2 sequences are MNHNS and SASEGT. This CDR3 has 14 residues. CDR3 coding DNA: TGTGCCAGCAGTGACGACGTTGGGCTCAGGGAGCAGTTCTTC. It yields the protein CASSDDVGLREQFF.

This clonotype was counted only a few times. The chain has TRBV7-8 and TRBJ2-5; 9 bases are shared with TRBD2. Germline-derived CDR1 and CDR2 are SGHVS and FQNEAQ. The CDR3 has 15 amino acids. The ends lost 5 bases at V and 2 bases at J; junction bases unmatched: 6. In DNA, the CDR3 is TGTGCCAGCAGCGATCAGACTAGCGGACAAGAGACCCAGTACTTC. It codes for CASSDQTSGQETQYF.

There are a few counts of this clonotype. The chain joins TRBV4-1 to TRBJ2-1; D is ambiguous. The CDR3 is made up of 16 amino acids. The V end was cut by 0 bases, the J end by 4 bases, with 13 bases between. Germline V gene lookup returns CDR1 MGHRA and CDR2 YSYEKL. The CDR3 nucleotides are TGCGCCAGCAGCCAAGATAGACCTCCTAGATACAATGAGCAGTTCTTC. It codes for CASSQDRPPRYNEQFF.

This chain joins TRBV11-3 and TRBJ1-4; 8 nucleotides align to TRBD1. V gave up 7 bases and J gave up 5 bases; unmatched junction bases: 6. Germline values: CDR1 SGHNT, CDR2 YENEEA. The CDR3 covers 14 residues. This chain's CDR3 is CASKVGQGNEKLFF. Written as DNA, the CDR3 is TGTGCCAGCAAAGTTGGACAGGGCAATGAAAAACTGTTTTTT.

This clonotype was counted a few times. This chain uses TRBV5-1 with TRBJ2-1; tentative D call: TRBD2 (6 bases). The CDR3 is 15 amino acids. Germline V gives CDR1 SGHRS, CDR2 YFSETQ. Trimming left V 4 bases short and J 6 bases short, with 17 bases between. CDR3 region: CASSGAGSVVNEQFF. CDR3 DNA: TGCGCCAGCAGCGGAGCCGGGAGCGTGGTCAATGAGCAGTTCTTC.

In its sample, this clonotype was seen a few times. The chain is built from TRBV4-3 and TRBJ2-1, with 14 bases lining up with TRBD2. V shed 4 bases and J 6 bases; nucleotides not matched to a gene: 8. Germline V gene data show CDR1 as LGHNA and CDR2 as YSLEER. This CDR3 is 17 amino acids long. The CDR3 coding sequence is TGCGCCAGCAGCCGGAGAATGGGGACTAGCGGGAGCAATGAGCAGTTCTTC. Residues: CASSRRMGTSGSNEQFF.

This chain connects TRBV2 to TRBJ1-4; D perhaps matches TRBD1 (5 bases). This CDR3 has 16 residues. Germline V gives CDR1 SNHLY, CDR2 FYNNEI. The V gene lost 0 bases and the J gene lost 6 bases, with 14 bases spanning the gap. The DNA for the CDR3 is TGTGCCAGCAGTGAAGCGCTCTCAGGGTGGGATGAAAAACTGTTTTTT. Translated: CASSEALSGWDEKLFF. Full variable domain (remainder filled in from reference TRBV2 and TRBJ1-4): EPEVTQTPSHQVTQMGQEVILRCVPISNHLYFYWYRQILGQKVEFLVSFYNNEISEKSEIFDDQFSVERPDGSNFTLKIRSTKLEDSAMYFCASSEALSGWDEKLFFGSGTQLSVL.

The chain recombines TRBV7-3 with TRBJ2-7, with 12 positions matching TRBD2. Near its end, the DNA agrees better with TRBJ2-1, so the J call may be wrong. Germline CDR1 and CDR2: SGHTA and FQGTGA. The CDR3 runs to 18 residues. CDR3 DNA: TGTGCCAGCAGCTTAACCCTTCTAGCGGGAGGGGCGGGGAATGAGCAGTTCTTC. Residues: CASSLTLLAGGAGNEQFF.

This clonotype was observed a handful of times. CDR3 in amino acids: CASSYSAGSQETQYF. CDR3 sequence (DNA): TGTGCCAGCAGTTACTCAGCGGGATCCCAGGAGACCCAGTACTTC. The chain recombines TRBV6-5 with TRBJ2-5, with 7 bases identical to TRBD2. The CDR3 consists of 15 residues. Germline loops: CDR1 MNHEY, CDR2 SVGAGI. After removal of 0 bases from V and 5 bases from J, the junction contained 6 bases not matched to a gene.

The chain uses TRBV15 and TRBJ1-1; TRBD1 matches at 7 bases. CDR1 is LNHNV and CDR2 is YYDKDF in the germline V gene (reference sequence). V shed 5 bases, J shed 5 bases, and the junction held 11 bases outside the gene matches. CDR3 length equals 15 residues. The CDR3 loop reads CATSGQTGWRTEAFF. CDR3 bases: TGTGCCACCAGCGGGCAGACAGGGTGGCGGACTGAAGCTTTCTTT.

The chain combines TRBV5-8 with TRBJ2-3; 7 bases match TRBD1. V lost 3 bases and J lost 8; bases outside the gene matches: 12. From germline, CDR1 is SGHTS and CDR2 YDEGEE. The CDR3 sequence is 15 residues long. This CDR3 is CASSYRDSSRFTQYF. The CDR3 DNA reads TGTGCCAGCAGCTACCGGGACAGCAGCCGATTTACGCAGTATTTT.

The gene calls are TRBV20-1 and TRBJ1-1; a possible D gene is TRBD1 (6 bases). The V end was cut by 0 bases, the J end by 4 bases, with 12 bases between. Germline loops: CDR1 DFQATT, CDR2 SNEGSKA (reference sequence). The CDR3 spans 14 residues. The CDR3 is CSARDPGGLTEAFF. CDR3 coding DNA: TGCAGTGCTAGAGATCCTGGGGGCCTCACTGAAGCTTTCTTT.

This clonotype was counted many times. The rearrangement links TRBV7-2 to TRBJ1-2; D is unresolved. The CDR3 spans 11 residues. Trimming removed 3 bases at V and 8 bases at J, with 7 bases between. Germline values: CDR1 SGHTA, CDR2 FQGNSA. The CDR3: CASSLLRGYTF. As DNA, the CDR3 is TGTGCCAGCAGCTTGTTAAGGGGCTACACCTTC.

The rearrangement joins TRBV20-1 to TRBJ2-1; D gene uncertain. The CDR3 has 11 residues. Germline-derived CDR1 and CDR2 are DFQATT and SNEGSKA (reference sequence). Trimming cost V 7 bases and J 9 bases, with 13 bases left between them. Written as DNA, the CDR3 is TGCAGTGTTAGCACAGCCGCTGAGCAGTTCTTC. As protein: CSVSTAAEQFF.